These 9 T cell receptor beta chains originate from one sample sequenced in a study of blood T cell repertoires in COVID-19. Only in-frame clones appear in the TCRdb table, and some are missing; sequencing was by immunoSEQ multiplex PCR. The sample shows some 100,000 clones, around 87% of them seen only once. Sequencing was performed on peripheral blood. Source of these receptors: a young woman with acute or convalescent COVID-19.

Only a few counts were recorded for this clone. The J gene is TRBJ1-1, the V gene TRBV5-1; possible D gene TRBD1, 6 bases. CDR1 is SGHRS and CDR2 is YFSETQ in the germline V gene. The CDR3 contains 15 residues. V dropped 4 bases and J dropped 2 bases, with 15 bases sitting between them. CDR3 in DNA: TGCGCCAGCAGCACCTCGACAGGCCCCAACACTGAAGCTTTCTTT. Its translation is CASSTSTGPNTEAFF.

In its sample, this clone was seen once. This CDR3 reads CATSRDGTVLGEQYF. The CDR3 DNA reads TGTGCCACCAGCAGAGATGGGACAGTTTTGGGCGAGCAGTACTTC. This chain connects TRBV15 to TRBJ2-7; 7 bases align to TRBD1. Germline values: CDR1 LNHNV, CDR2 YYDKDF (reference sequence). The V segment lost 0 bases and the J segment 6 bases; nucleotides outside the gene matches: 8. The CDR3 sequence is 15 residues long.

This clone was detected a few times. The chain links TRBV6-5 to TRBJ1-6; 12 positions agree with TRBD1. The ends lost 4 bases at V and 12 bases at J; junction bases unmatched: 7. Germline V gives CDR1 MNHEY, CDR2 SVGAGI. The CDR3 runs 15 residues. The CDR3 spells CASSWAGTGGEPLHF. The CDR3 DNA reads TGTGCCAGCAGTTGGGCCGGGACAGGGGGCGAACCCCTCCACTTT.

The chain joins TRBV19 to TRBJ1-6; a weak D match, TRBD1 (5 bases). Trimming removed 3 bases at V and 7 bases at J, with 16 bases between. Germline V gene lookup returns CDR1 LNHDA and CDR2 SQIVND (reference sequence). CDR3 length: 16 amino acids. Here the CDR3 reads CASSIGFTGPNSPLHF. For the CDR3, the DNA is TGTGCCAGTAGTATTGGATTCACAGGTCCCAATTCACCCCTCCACTTT.

The chain is built from TRBV4-1 and TRBJ1-6; 7 bases are shared with TRBD1. Germline V gene lookup returns CDR1 MGHRA and CDR2 YSYEKL. Trimming took 0 bases from V and 7 from J; bases not matched to a gene: 6. The length of the CDR3 is 16 residues. CDR3: CASSQDKTGYNSPLHF. The DNA of the CDR3 is TGCGCCAGCAGCCAAGATAAGACAGGGTACAATTCACCCCTCCACTTT.

The V call is TRBV27, the J call TRBJ1-5, with 7 bases aligning to TRBD1. Germline CDR1 and CDR2: MNHEY and SMNVEV (reference sequence). V lost 3 bases, J lost 7 bases, and 12 bases stayed unmatched. The CDR3 covers 16 residues. The chain's CDR3 is CASSFRGGYGGQPQHF. CDR3 coding DNA: TGTGCCAGCAGTTTTAGAGGGGGCTATGGGGGGCAGCCCCAGCATTTT.

This chain uses TRBV2 with TRBJ2-5, with TRBD1 identical over 9 bases. CDR1 SNHLY and CDR2 FYNNEI come from the germline V gene. V trimming: 4 bases; J trimming: 6 bases; junction bases outside the gene matches: 15. The CDR3 contains 17 residues. CDR3 sequence reads: CASSGGSGTGRGQTQYF. The CDR3 nucleotides are TGTGCCAGCAGTGGAGGGTCCGGGACAGGGCGCGGGCAGACCCAGTACTTC. Variable domain in full (rest from reference TRBV2 and TRBJ2-5): EPEVTQTPSHQVTQMGQEVILRCVPISNHLYFYWYRQILGQKVEFLVSFYNNEISEKSEIFDDQFSVERPDGSNFTLKIRSTKLEDSAMYFCASSGGSGTGRGQTQYFGPGTRLLVL.

V gene TRBV28 combines with J gene TRBJ1-2; perhaps TRBD1 as D (6 bases). The V gene's germline CDR1 is MDHEN and CDR2 SYDVKM. V gave up 3 bases and J gave up 0 bases, with 8 bases separating them. The CDR3 consists of 14 residues. CDR3 nucleotide sequence: TGTGCCAGCAGTTTCGGGGGGCCTAACTATGGCTACACCTTC. Translated, it gives CASSFGGPNYGYTF.

This clone has only a few counts. The chain is built from TRBV4-1 and TRBJ1-6; D is ambiguous. Looked up from germline, CDR1 is MGHRA and CDR2 is YSYEKL. The CDR3 totals 17 residues. The germline V and J ends were trimmed by 4 bases and 4 bases, with 17 bases remaining between them. The CDR3: CASSPLVLGSYNSPLHF. The CDR3 DNA reads as TGCGCCAGCAGCCCACTAGTTTTGGGGAGTTATAATTCACCCCTCCACTTT.